These T cell receptor beta chains were read from a single sample in a study of early stage breast cancer tumors. Data came from immunoSEQ multiplex PCR; TCRdb stores just in-frame clones and leaves some out. The table includes about 5,400 clones, 65% to 80% detected once. The sequencing input was breast tumor tissue. The source is a person in their sixties or seventies with breast cancer. Each CDR3 is given without its conserved first and last residue. Fields, in order: V gene, clone size, J gene, CDR3 protein. Clone size is stated in some rows and not others, as once, few, many or a class when expanded.

TRBV5-1	NA	TRBJ2-7	ASSLTVVNEQY
TRBV18	few	TRBJ1-2	ASSPTGPGDGYT
TRBV9	large	TRBJ2-7	ASSVASGTYEQY
TRBV6-1	NA	TRBJ2-5	ASRGGGRETQY
TRBV6-6	NA	TRBJ1-1	ASSSTGGAEAF
TRBV5-4	NA	TRBJ1-6	ASSLGDRNNSPLH
TRBV9	NA	TRBJ2-1	ASSAGQVRVTGNNEQF
TRBV7-3	once	TRBJ1-2	ASSPRDRGAGGYT
TRBV7-8	NA	TRBJ1-1	ASSSDRTNTEAF
TRBV6-1	NA	TRBJ1-2	ATRDLGSYGYT
TRBV18	NA	TRBJ1-1	ASSPLTGGEPEAF
TRBV5-1	NA	TRBJ2-1	ASSVTSDRKSEQF
TRBV9	NA	TRBJ2-7	ASSPIDSAYEQY
TRBV11-2	once	TRBJ2-3	ASSSRPGDTQY
TRBV4-2	medium-sized	TRBJ1-2	ASSQDRGTGGWYGYT
TRBV11-2	NA	TRBJ1-1	ASSLDLSRRDITEAF
TRBV6-6	few	TRBJ1-5	ASSYYYGGIQPQH
TRBV9	few	TRBJ2-1	ASSVLAGTQQF
TRBV7-3	once	TRBJ2-1	ASSDGTSSYNEQF
TRBV4-1	NA	TRBJ1-2	ASSQVTGTGGYT
TRBV7-9	NA	TRBJ1-2	ASSLGSGDGYT
TRBV6-6	NA	TRBJ1-1	ASSYSGDHTEAF
TRBV7-9	NA	TRBJ2-7	ALGGDRGHEQY
TRBV7-9	NA	TRBJ1-6	ASSLSSGNSPLH
TRBV5-1	NA	TRBJ1-4	ASSLERGDEKLF
TRBV7-8	NA	TRBJ2-3	ASSHGTSGSGEDTQY
TRBV7-6	NA	TRBJ1-2	ASSLPHRGTGYT
TRBV28	NA	TRBJ2-6	ATTRGGISGANVLT
TRBV11-3	NA	TRBJ2-3	ASSFGEEDTQY
TRBV30	once	TRBJ2-3	AWSVPGARRDTQY
TRBV7-9	NA	TRBJ2-3	ASSLLDGRGDTQY
TRBV7-2	NA	TRBJ1-2	ASSWDRGWSANYGYT
TRBV27	once	TRBJ2-2	ASSLSAGGRTGELF
TRBV11-3	few	TRBJ2-3	ASSFNYNTQY
TRBV11-3	NA	TRBJ2-2	ASKSGREGLMTGELF
TRBV27	once	TRBJ2-1	ASSLSGTSVNEQF
TRBV6-1	NA	TRBJ1-6	ATSAGPYNSPLH
TRBV30	NA	TRBJ2-1	ACPHMRGGQF
TRBV14	NA	TRBJ1-2	ASSQVGGINYGYT
TRBV7-9	NA	TRBJ2-1	ASSLQDYNEQF
TRBV2	NA	TRBJ2-2	ASSAETANTGELF
TRBV2	NA	TRBJ2-1	ASNPPSGLAGVNEQF
TRBV29-1	NA	TRBJ2-1	SVDYGTSGSGGQF
TRBV6-1	once	TRBJ2-2	ASTTLGLGELF
TRBV7-3	NA	TRBJ2-1	ASSLVGLAGGSNEQF
TRBV11-2	NA	TRBJ1-2	ASSPSGGLYGYT
TRBV12-5	NA	TRBJ2-1	ASGLVGERF
TRBV19	NA	TRBJ2-6	ASSMVRSGANVLT
TRBV5-1	NA	TRBJ2-5	ASSPGGSQETQY
TRBV9	NA	TRBJ2-7	ASSYGDGSEQY
TRBV6-6	NA	TRBJ2-7	ASSYSQSYEQY
TRBV5-1	NA	TRBJ2-1	ASREAGTGGYNEQF
TRBV5-4	NA	TRBJ2-1	ASSGLSGGAGFYNEQF
TRBV11-3	few	TRBJ2-7	ASSSGGPYEQY
TRBV19	NA	TRBJ1-5	ASSSPTDWGQPQH
TRBV7-3	NA	TRBJ2-3	ASSIDSGGTDTQY
TRBV7-2	few	TRBJ2-7	ASLTRGVPYEQY